This paragraph covers one T cell receptor (beta chain) sequence. The data were obtained in a study of OX40 agonist ivuxolimab in advanced cancers. Profiled with immunoSEQ multiplex PCR; TCRdb holds only in-frame clones, not every one. The sample includes fewer than 85,000 clones, less than 85% of them seen just once. The germline V gene has CDR1 SGHRS and CDR2 YFSETQ. The CDR3 totals 16 residues. The trim removed 0 bases at V and 2 bases at J, leaving 7 bases unmatched. V and J are TRBV5-1 and TRBJ2-7, with 8 positions matching TRBD1. The material sequenced was CD4+ or CD8+ T cells sorted from blood, taken in a trial of the OX40 agonist ivuxolimab. The TCR was taken from an adult with an advanced solid tumor such as melanoma, head and neck, liver or kidney cancer. CDR3 in DNA: TGCGCCAGCAGCTTGGGGACAGGGAATTTGCCCTACGAGCAGTACTTC. It translates to CASSLGTGNLPYEQYF.